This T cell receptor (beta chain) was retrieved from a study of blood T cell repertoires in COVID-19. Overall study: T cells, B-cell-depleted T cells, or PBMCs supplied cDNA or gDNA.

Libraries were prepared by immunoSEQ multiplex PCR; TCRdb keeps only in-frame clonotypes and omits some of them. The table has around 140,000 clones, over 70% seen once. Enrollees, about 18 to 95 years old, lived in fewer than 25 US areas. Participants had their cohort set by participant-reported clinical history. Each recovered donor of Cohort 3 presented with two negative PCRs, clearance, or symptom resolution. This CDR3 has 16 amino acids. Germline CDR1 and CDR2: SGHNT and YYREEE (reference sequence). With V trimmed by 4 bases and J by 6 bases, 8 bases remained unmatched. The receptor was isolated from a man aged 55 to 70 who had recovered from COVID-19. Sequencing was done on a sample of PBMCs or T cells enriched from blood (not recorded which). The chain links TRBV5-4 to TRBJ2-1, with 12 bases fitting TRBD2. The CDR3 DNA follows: TGTGCCAGCAGCGAACCTAGCGGGAGGGGCCGCAATGAGCAGTTCTTC. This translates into CASSEPSGRGRNEQFF.